The present TCR beta chain was sequenced within a study of PD-1 blockade in classical Hodgkin lymphoma. Study results and limitations: Complete responders possessed baseline diversity comparable to newly diagnosed patients.

Stated time point: cycle 4 day 1 (C4D1), after less than seven weeks of nivolumab. All the patients suffered relapse after autologous stem cell transplantation, and brentuximab vedotin exposure differed. Magnetic negative selection was used to purify CD4+ T cells from thawed PBMCs. CDR1 and CDR2 (germline): SEHNR, FQNEAQ (reference sequence). V was clipped by 1 base and J by 4 bases, with 12 bases between them. The CDR3 runs 15 residues. To note about this clone: Its antigen is unidentified.

Produced via immunoSEQ multiplex PCR; TCRdb's table is partial and in-frame only. Of about 28,000 clones detected, less than 85% appear once; the ten largest clones hold about 0.57%. This receptor was identified in a human donor with classical Hodgkin lymphoma. Sequenced material: CD4+ T cells from blood, taken before the fourth cycle of nivolumab. This sequence joins TRBV7-9 and TRBJ2-3; no reliable D call. CDR3 nucleotides: TGTGCCAGCAGCTTAGGCTCCCCACCTGCAGATACGCAGTATTTT. This codes for CASSLGSPPADTQYF.